This is a list of T cell receptor beta chains from one sample in a study of cytomegalovirus exposure and HLA in healthy donors. TCRdb keeps only in-frame clones here, not all; method: immunoSEQ multiplex PCR. This sample carries about 160,000 clones, about 79% of them seen once, and the ten largest clones take around 0.98%. What was sequenced was PBMCs. The receptors derive from a woman in her forties or fifties in good health and CMV-seropositive. Each CDR3 is given with its conserved first and last residue. The D gene is left open where the match is weak. Clone sizes are given selectively: once, few, many, or a class where the clone is expanded.

>-|TRBJ2-7|TRBV5-5|-
CASSAVPRGSEYEQYF
TGTGCCAGCAGCGCGGTCCCACGGGGGAGTGAGTACGAGCAGTACTTC
>-|TRBJ1-2|TRBV29-1|TRBD1
CSAQTGTGYGYTF
TGCAGCGCCCAGACAGGGACGGGCTATGGCTACACCTTC
>-|TRBJ2-2|TRBV27|TRBD1
CASRQGVGSNTGELFF
TGTGCCAGTCGCCAGGGGGTGGGGTCGAACACCGGGGAGCTGTTTTTT
>-|TRBJ1-1|TRBV5-1|-
CASSFRPWDIGNTEAFF
TGCGCCAGCAGCTTCAGGCCTTGGGACATCGGGAACACTGAAGCTTTCTTT
>-|TRBJ1-1|TRBV7-2|-
CASTKRGGMNTEAFF
TGTGCCAGCACCAAGAGGGGGGGCATGAACACTGAAGCTTTCTTT
>-|TRBJ2-1|TRBV29-1|-
CSVVGAGANNEQFF
TGCAGTGTCGTGGGGGCAGGGGCAAACAATGAGCAGTTCTTC
>-|TRBJ2-2|TRBV19|-
CASSITGNTGELFF
TGTGCCAGTAGTATAACCGGGAACACCGGGGAGCTGTTTTTT
>-|TRBJ1-5|TRBV2|-
CASSEGSNQPQHF
TGTGCCAGCAGTGAAGGCAGTAATCAGCCCCAGCATTTT
>-|TRBJ2-5|TRBV4-1|TRBD1
CASSQDLTGGVETQYF
TGCGCCAGCAGCCAAGACCTAACAGGGGGCGTAGAGACCCAGTACTTC
>few|TRBJ1-4|TRBV2|-
CASSEPGLGEKLFF
TGTGCCAGCAGTGAGCCAGGGTTGGGTGAAAAACTGTTTTTT
>-|TRBJ2-3|TRBV9|-
CASSVATVRYADTQYF
TGTGCCAGCAGCGTAGCTACGGTGAGGTACGCAGATACGCAGTATTTT
>-|TRBJ2-5|TRBV7-2|-
CASSSNRLETQYF
TGTGCCAGCAGCTCGAACAGGTTGGAGACCCAGTACTTC
>-|TRBJ1-3|TRBV13|-
CASSLGGGQRNTIYF
TGTGCCAGCAGCTTAGGCGGGGGGCAGAGAAACACCATATATTTT
>many|TRBJ1-1|TRBV5-4|-
CASSFTGLVKGTEAFF
TGTGCCAGCAGCTTTACAGGGCTCGTCAAGGGGACTGAAGCTTTCTTT
>few|TRBJ2-5|TRBV30|TRBD1
CAWTVGTGWETQYF
TGTGCCTGGACGGTTGGGACAGGGTGGGAGACCCAGTACTTC
>-|TRBJ2-5|TRBV21-1|-
CASSKTGGGETQYF
TGTGCCAGCAGCAAGACAGGGGGCGGAGAGACCCAGTACTTC
>-|TRBJ1-5|TRBV6-1|TRBD1
CASSVQGARQPQHF
TGTGCCAGCAGTGTTCAGGGGGCGAGACAGCCCCAGCATTTT
>-|TRBJ2-7|TRBV28|TRBD1
CASSKGWDRGVYEQYF
TGTGCCAGCAGCAAAGGGTGGGACAGGGGTGTCTACGAGCAGTACTTC
>-|TRBJ2-3|TRBV7-2|TRBD1
CASSRTGTTDTQYF
TGTGCCAGCAGTAGGACAGGGACAACAGATACGCAGTATTTT
>few|TRBJ1-1|TRBV28|-
CASTPDRNTEAFF
TGTGCCAGCACGCCCGACAGGAACACTGAAGCTTTCTTT
>-|TRBJ1-1|TRBV6-5|-
CASSEINTEAFF
TGTGCCAGCAGTGAGATAAACACTGAAGCTTTCTTT
>-|TRBJ2-2|TRBV5-1|-
CASSVGTVNTGELFF
TGCGCCAGCAGCGTTGGTACGGTGAACACCGGGGAGCTGTTTTTT
>-|TRBJ1-1|TRBV4-3|-
CASSQREIAGTEAFF
TGCGCCAGCAGCCAAAGGGAGATAGCGGGGACTGAAGCTTTCTTT
>once|TRBJ2-2|TRBV25-1|TRBD2
CASSRAGPGELFF
TGTGCCAGCAGTCGAGCGGGGCCCGGGGAGCTGTTTTTT
>-|TRBJ1-5|TRBV10-3|TRBD1
CAISAGTGGDQPQHF
TGTGCCATCAGTGCTGGGACAGGGGGCGATCAGCCCCAGCATTTT
>-|TRBJ2-1|TRBV6-6|TRBD2
CASTYGEGRNEQFF
TGTGCCAGCACTTACGGGGAGGGCCGGAATGAGCAGTTCTTC
>-|TRBJ2-5|TRBV13|-
CASSLAPGETQYF
TGTGCCAGCAGCTTAGCTCCGGGAGAGACCCAGTACTTC
>-|TRBJ2-2|TRBV2|-
CASSRSGVSTGELFF
TGTGCCAGCAGCCGATCAGGGGTGAGCACCGGGGAGCTGTTTTTT
>-|TRBJ1-1|TRBV2|-
CASSVTGPTEAFF
TGTGCCAGCAGTGTTACAGGGCCCACTGAAGCTTTCTTT
>-|TRBJ1-1|TRBV2|-
CASSEGGSTEAFF
TGTGCCAGCAGTGAAGGGGGCTCTACTGAAGCTTTCTTT
>-|TRBJ1-1|TRBV19|-
CAARVRGGKAFF
TGTGCCGCCCGAGTCCGGGGGGGAAAAGCTTTCTTT
>-|TRBJ2-2|TRBV27|-
CASSSGRGQVTGELFF
TGTGCCAGCAGTTCCGGCAGGGGTCAGGTCACCGGGGAGCTGTTTTTT
>once|TRBJ1-1|TRBV2|TRBD1
CASRTSGTGGFGAFF
TGTGCCAGTAGGACGAGCGGGACAGGGGGATTCGGAGCTTTCTTT
>-|TRBJ1-1|TRBV5-1|-
CASSVTGIMNTEAFF
TGCGCCAGCAGCGTAACGGGGATAATGAACACTGAAGCTTTCTTT
>-|TRBJ1-1|TRBV11-2|-
CASSRVLGTEAFF
TGTGCCAGCTCCAGGGTCCTAGGCACTGAAGCTTTCTTT
>-|TRBJ2-5|TRBV15|-
CATSRTVEGGWETQYF
TGTGCCACCAGCAGGACGGTTGAGGGGGGGTGGGAGACCCAGTACTTC
>-|TRBJ2-7|TRBV28|TRBD1
CASSPTGAYEQYF
TGTGCCAGCAGTCCGACAGGGGCCTACGAGCAGTACTTC
>-|TRBJ2-5|TRBV7-8|-
CASSAPKETQYF
TGTGCCAGCAGCGCACCTAAGGAGACCCAGTACTTC
>-|TRBJ2-1|TRBV6-5|-
CASSYSRYNEQFF
TGTGCCAGCAGTTACTCGCGGTACAATGAGCAGTTCTTC
>once|TRBJ2-7|TRBV9|TRBD2
CASSVAPSGPYEQYF
TGTGCCAGCAGCGTAGCTCCTAGCGGGCCTTACGAGCAGTACTTC
>-|TRBJ1-1|TRBV28|-
CASSSTGSNTEAFF
TGTGCCAGCAGCTCAACAGGTTCGAACACTGAAGCTTTCTTT
>-|TRBJ2-7|TRBV20-1|-
CSAATGYEQYF
TGCAGTGCTGCAACAGGGTACGAGCAGTACTTC
>few|TRBJ2-5|TRBV4-2|TRBD2
CASSRDSGRGETQYF
TGTGCCAGCAGCCGGGATAGCGGGAGAGGAGAGACCCAGTACTTC
>-|TRBJ1-3|TRBV2|TRBD1
CAIGRTGEGTIYF
TGTGCCATCGGCCGGACAGGGGAGGGCACCATATATTTT
>-|TRBJ1-5|TRBV7-2|TRBD1
CASSLVGTGRDQPQHF
TGTGCCAGCAGCTTAGTTGGGACAGGGAGGGATCAGCCCCAGCATTTT
>-|TRBJ2-5|TRBV7-6|-
CASSLIGDLGGFETQYF
TGTGCCAGCAGCTTAATAGGGGATCTCGGGGGATTTGAGACCCAGTACTTC
>-|TRBJ2-5|TRBV2|-
CASSGTGQETQYF
TGTGCCAGCAGCGGTACAGGACAGGAGACCCAGTACTTC
>-|TRBJ2-7|TRBV28|TRBD1
CASYPSGQGRSYEQYF
TGTGCCAGCTACCCTTCCGGACAGGGGAGATCCTACGAGCAGTACTTC
>-|TRBJ2-1|TRBV6-6|TRBD2
CASSYHRRGGHNEQFF
TGTGCCAGCAGTTACCATAGACGGGGGGGCCACAATGAGCAGTTCTTC